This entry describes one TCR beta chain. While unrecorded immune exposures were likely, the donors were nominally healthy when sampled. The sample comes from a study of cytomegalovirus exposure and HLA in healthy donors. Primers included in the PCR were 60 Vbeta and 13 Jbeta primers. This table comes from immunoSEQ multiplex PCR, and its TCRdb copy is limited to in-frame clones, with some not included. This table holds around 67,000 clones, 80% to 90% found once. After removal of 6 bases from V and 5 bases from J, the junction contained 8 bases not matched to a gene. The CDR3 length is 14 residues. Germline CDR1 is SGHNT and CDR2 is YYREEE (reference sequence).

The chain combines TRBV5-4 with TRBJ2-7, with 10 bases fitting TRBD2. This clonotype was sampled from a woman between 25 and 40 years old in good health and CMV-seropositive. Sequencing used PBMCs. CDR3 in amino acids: CASKREGPLHEQYF. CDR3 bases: TGTGCCAGCAAGCGGGAGGGCCCCTTACACGAGCAGTACTTC. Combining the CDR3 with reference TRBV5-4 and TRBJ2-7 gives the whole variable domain ETGVTQSPTHLIKTRGQQVTLRCSSQSGHNTVSWYQQALGQGPQFIFQYYREEENGRGNFPPRFSGLQFPNYSSELNVNALELDDSALYLCASKREGPLHEQYFGPGTRLTVT.